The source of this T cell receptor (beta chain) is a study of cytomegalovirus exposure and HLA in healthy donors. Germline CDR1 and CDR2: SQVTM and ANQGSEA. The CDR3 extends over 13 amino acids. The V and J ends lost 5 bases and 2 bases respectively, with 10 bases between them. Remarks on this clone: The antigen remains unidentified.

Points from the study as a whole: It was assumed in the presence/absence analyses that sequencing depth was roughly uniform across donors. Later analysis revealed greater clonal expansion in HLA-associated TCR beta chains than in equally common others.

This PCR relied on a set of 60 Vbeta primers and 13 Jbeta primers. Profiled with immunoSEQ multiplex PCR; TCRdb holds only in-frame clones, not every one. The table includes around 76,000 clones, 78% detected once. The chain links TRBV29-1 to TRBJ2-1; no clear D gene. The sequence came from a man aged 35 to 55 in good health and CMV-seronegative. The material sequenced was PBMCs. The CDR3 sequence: CSVLAFPYNEQFF. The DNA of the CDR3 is TGCAGCGTTTTAGCCTTCCCCTACAATGAGCAGTTCTTC.